This T cell receptor (beta chain) was obtained from a study of T cell changes during pregnancy in multiple sclerosis (dated by TCRdb to the late 2010s). A note on the overall study: The study examined how the T cell repertoire changed over the course of pregnancy in women with multiple sclerosis.

Of note for this clone: Its specific antigen is unknown. No base-level quality is on record; no much larger clone is a single base apart.

Via the germline V gene (reference sequence), CDR1 is SEHNR and CDR2 FQNEAQ. After removal of 5 bases from V and 0 bases from J, the junction retains 13 bases not matched to a gene. Including the terminal cysteine and phenylalanine, the CDR3 comprises 18 residues. Only CDR3 DNA remains: 54 bases, in frame from the first base. Preparation of the library involved the immunoSEQ multiplex PCR assay. TCRdb took over this immuneACCESS table, retaining in-frame rearrangements with V and J assigned. Such tables are incomplete; in checked studies, under half of the missing clones stem from an unresolved V gene, and the remainder is unexplained. The sample has about 68,000 clones on record, approximately 90% of them singletons. Jointly, the top ten make up 1.5% of the sample.

This receptor was identified in a female donor with multiple sclerosis, enrolled in a pregnancy study. The specimen comprised peripheral blood, sampled in the third trimester of pregnancy. Rearrangement joined TRBV7-9 to TRBJ2-1; TRBD2 fits 7 bases in the junction. This receptor has the CDR3 CASSPTLKAGSSYNEQFF. The nucleotide sequence reads TGTGCCAGCAGCCCCACCCTCAAAGCGGGGAGCTCCTACAATGAGCAGTTCTTC. Here the CDR3 is joined to the reference TRBV7-9 and TRBJ2-1 genes, and the full variable domain is: DTGVSQNPRHKITKRGQNVTFRCDPISEHNRLYWYRQTLGQGPEFLTYFQNEAQLEKSRLLSDRFSAERPKGSFSTLEIQRTEQGDSAMYLCASSPTLKAGSSYNEQFFGPGTRLTVL.